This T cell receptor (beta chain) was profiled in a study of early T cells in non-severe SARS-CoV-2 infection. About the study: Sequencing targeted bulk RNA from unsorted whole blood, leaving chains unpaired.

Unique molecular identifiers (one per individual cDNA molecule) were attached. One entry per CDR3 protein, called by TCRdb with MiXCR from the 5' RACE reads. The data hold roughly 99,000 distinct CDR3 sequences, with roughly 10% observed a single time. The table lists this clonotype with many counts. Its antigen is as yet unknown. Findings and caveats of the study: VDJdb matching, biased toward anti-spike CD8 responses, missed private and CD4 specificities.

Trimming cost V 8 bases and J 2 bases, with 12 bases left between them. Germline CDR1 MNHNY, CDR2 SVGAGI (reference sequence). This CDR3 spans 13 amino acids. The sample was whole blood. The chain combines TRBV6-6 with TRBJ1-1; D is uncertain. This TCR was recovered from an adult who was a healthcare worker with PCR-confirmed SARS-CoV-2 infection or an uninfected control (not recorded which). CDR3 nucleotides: TGTGCCAGCGCCCGGAACCTAAACACTGAAGCTTTCTTT. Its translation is CASARNLNTEAFF.